Sequencing of this TCR beta chain was carried out in a study of tumor-infiltrating lymphocytes in primary liver carcinoma (dated by TCRdb to between 2016 and 2019). For the study in its entirety: Surgical resection was performed in China between 2015 and early 2016 on a few patients with histopathologically diagnosed primary liver carcinoma. Each sample produced about 3.5 to 8 million productive TCRbeta reads, and read depth showed no significant difference between tissue types. A total of roughly 35 specimens from 5 patients underwent TCRbeta repertoire sequencing, comprising approximately 25 tumor regions, 5 adjacent noncancerous liver tissues and 5 peripheral blood samples. High reproducibility was observed for the technical replicate repertoires, with mean shared-clone rates approximately 0.92 and correlation coefficients above 0.95. Of the five patients (three men and two women, aged 30 to 69 years), four had hepatocellular carcinoma and one had combined HCC and intrahepatic cholangiocarcinoma. The five patients had tumors staged T1-T3 N0M0, with maximum diameters ranging from roughly 4.2 to 11 cm. The study combined TCRbeta repertoire sequencing, expression microarrays and whole-exome sequencing across five regions of each liver tumor, with adjacent normal tissue and blood. Overall study outcomes, separate from this receptor: Pairs of tumor regions showed greater repertoire overlap (mean 36%) than tumor-adjacent pairs (17%) or tumor-blood pairs (about 15%), which is consistent with antigen-driven expansion. With just five patients in the study, the authors point out that the findings should be validated in a larger study. Bulk unsorted samples precluded comparing CD4+ and CD8+ T cell repertoires. Because only the TCR beta chain was sequenced and unpaired alpha chains were not captured, true repertoire diversity is likely underestimated. A significantly larger repertoire fraction was made up by the top 250 clones in tumors than in blood (p = 0.039).

A constant-region primer and ProtoScript II reverse transcriptase were used to reverse-transcribe TCRbeta-specific cDNA from around 480 ng total RNA. Three nested multiplex PCR rounds, following a slightly modified ARM-PCR procedure, were used to build the TCRbeta libraries. Each of the first two PCR rounds ran for about 10 cycles using multiplex TRBV1-TRBV30 forward primers together with a Cbeta reverse primer. Sample barcodes and Illumina adapters were added in a final 25-cycle PCR with Deep VentR polymerase. Before sequencing, amplicons between 200 and 500 bp were purified from gel using a QIAquick gel extraction kit. The TCRbeta amplicons were sequenced with 250-bp paired-end reads on an Illumina HiSeq 2500. Per the source publication's procedure: Reads were quality-trimmed with Trimmomatic v0.33, and paired reads were merged with FLASH v1.2.11 to recover full CDR3 sequences. V, D and J germline segments were assigned to the rearranged TCRbeta sequences using MiGEC v1.2.1b. VDJtools v1.0.0 computed clonotype statistics and Shannon-Wiener diversity indices. Except for diversity analysis, only the 250 most abundant clonotypes of each sample were used in subsequent analyses to reduce sampling bias. The raw public data were reprocessed by TCRdb itself: fastp quality trimming at Q25, MiXCR clonotype calling, in-frame beta chains only. Rows are unified per CDR3 protein, each entry keeping the most common DNA and genes. These V and J calls are TCRdb output, not the study's own analysis. The sample table holds 330,000 or so distinct CDR3 sequences, of which around three fifths were seen once. Of the sample, under 8% is held by the ten largest clones.

CDR1 and CDR2, looked up from the germline V gene, are WSHSY and SAAADI. Germline trimming amounts to 2 bases on V and 2 bases on J, with 11 as the count of junction bases outside the gene matches. CDR3 length: 17 amino acids, cysteine to phenylalanine. Here the CDR3 DNA is all that survives: 51 bases in frame from base 1. This clonotype turned up a few times. Its antigen target is currently unknown. Base qualities are missing; no much larger clone stands one base away. Blood RNA was extracted from unsorted whole blood with TRIzol reagent; germline DNA came from the DNeasy Blood & Tissue kit. At the time of sampling, the patients were treatment-naive and had chronic HBV infection. Before surgery, roughly 4.2 milliliters of peripheral blood were drawn into K2EDTA tubes.

Sequencing used peripheral blood. The sequence was collected from a man in his forties with primary liver carcinoma and hepatitis B virus infection. This chain is built from TRBV10-2 and TRBJ2-5; the central 7 bases match TRBD2. In nucleotide form, the sequence is TGCGCCAGCAGTGAGATGTTTGGGGGGGGAGGGCAAGAGACCCAGTACTTC. This codes for CASSEMFGGGGQETQYF.